This TCR beta chain was identified during a study of T cells in Graves' hyperthyroidism and ophthalmopathy. Whole-study results and caveats: In simple terms, a model built on 13 V-J features told ophthalmopathy apart from stable hyperthyroidism. Most thyroid clonotypes expanded above 0.001 were also detected in blood.

Amplified TCR beta CDR3 regions came from RNA transcripts. A set of HTBI primers served as the primers for a first-round RT-PCR of the TCR CDR3. MiXCR was run by TCRdb on the multiplex PCR reads, yielding one entry per CDR3 protein. The sample shows hundreds of thousands of distinct CDR3 sequences, about 14% of them seen only once. Patients aged 18 to 65 had newly diagnosed hyperthyroidism that had lasted under 2 months. Diagnoses rested on clinical symptoms, serum thyroxine and TRAb, thyroid ultrasound and orbital computed tomography. V gave up 6 bases and J gave up 1 base, with 9 bases separating them. The CDR3 covers 13 residues. This clonotype was seen at least ten times. Antigen: not known.

This TCR was sampled from a woman younger than 45 with Graves' hyperthyroidism. Sequences were obtained from blood. V usage is TRBV12-3 or TRBV12-4 and J usage is TRBJ2-5; perhaps TRBD1 as D (5 bases). Here the CDR3 DNA reads TGTGCCAGCAGGGTCGACAGCCAAGAGACCCAGTACTTC. Amino acid sequence: CASRVDSQETQYF.